Below, one TCR beta chain is given with its context. The data derive from a study of neurological immune-mediated disorders. The CDR3 totals 15 residues. Germline CDR1 and CDR2: SGHNT and YYREEE (reference sequence). Trimming took 3 bases from V and 5 from J, leaving 16 bases between them. The cDNA was produced through 5'RACE with 10-nucleotide random UMIs. TCRdb re-analysed the 5' RACE reads in MiXCR, keeping a single row per CDR3 protein. The sample has roughly 29,000 distinct CDR3 sequences; 20% to 25% are singletons. Sequencing used CD4+ T cells from blood. This rearrangement joins TRBV5-4 to TRBJ2-3; D perhaps matches TRBD2 (5 bases). The sequence was collected from a man aged 50 to 60 with HTLV-1-associated myelopathy (HAM/TSP). The CDR3: CASSSRTATRDTQYF. CDR3 in DNA: TGTGCCAGCAGCTCGCGGACTGCTACTCGAGATACGCAGTATTTT.